The clone carrying this T cell receptor beta chain was seen repeatedly, ten times or more. Regarding time point: before trial treatment. Administered to the donors were nivolumab, ipilimumab, aspirin, low-dose cyclophosphamide and low-dose radiotherapy. TRAV- and TRBV-specific primers primed first-strand cDNA, covering alpha and beta chains. TCR amplification ran roughly 20 PCR cycles using constant-region and V-primer adapter primers. Using its own MiXCR run on the reads, TCRdb lists one record per CDR3 protein. Among around 76,000 distinct CDR3 sequences listed, around 29% were seen once. The sample is drawn from a study of low-dose radiotherapy and immunotherapy resistance in tumors. Overall study: Those assigned to Cohort 2 were treated with 1 Gy per fraction every two weeks (13 Gy in total over 26 weeks). Intravenous cyclophosphamide 200 mg/m2 was given every two weeks, one day before radiation and immunotherapy.

Germline V gene sequence: CDR1 SQVTM, CDR2 ANQGSEA. With 4 bases clipped from V and 5 bases from J, the junction kept 0 bases outside the gene matches. The CDR3 runs 12 residues. The specimen comprised PBMCs, sampled before treatment. The TCR sequence derives from a female donor with ovarian cancer. The chain couples TRBV29-1 to TRBJ2-5; 11 bases agree with TRBD2. The CDR3 DNA sequence: TGCAGCGTTGTAGCGGGGGGGGAGACCCAGTACTTC. Translation gives CSVVAGGETQYF.